One and the same sample provided the 28 T cell receptor beta chains below, sequenced in a study of shared clonotypes between healthy human individuals. Data came from immunoSEQ multiplex PCR; TCRdb stores just in-frame clones and leaves some out. Of roughly 2,500,000 clones in the sample, 90% to 95% were seen once. Sequencing was done on a sample of naive CD4+ T cells from PBMCs. Subset in this sample: CD45RA+ positively selected. The source is a man aged 18 to 30 in good health. Some clones in this sample may be carry-over from other donors' samples.

The chain uses TRBV20-1 and TRBJ2-1; perhaps TRBD2 as D (5 bases). CDR3 length equals 10 residues. The germline V gene encodes CDR1 DFQATT and CDR2 SNEGSKA (reference sequence). CDR3 sequence (DNA): TGCAGGGTCGGGGACAATGAGCAGTTCTTC. This gives the protein CRVGDNEQFF.

The chain joins TRBV14 to TRBJ2-3; 11 bases agree with TRBD2. Germline assignment: CDR1 SGHDN and CDR2 FVKESK. V shed 6 bases, J shed 2 bases, and the junction held 16 bases outside the gene matches. CDR3 length equals 19 residues. The CDR3 sequence is CASSSHRTSGRLPTDTQYF. CDR3 DNA: TGTGCCAGCAGTTCTCATCGGACTAGCGGGCGCCTTCCCACAGATACGCAGTATTTT.

This clone came up once. This sequence joins TRBV29-1 and TRBJ2-3; D might be TRBD1 or TRBD2, each matching 6 bases. Trimming stripped 3 bases from V and 6 bases from J, with 19 bases between. The length of the CDR3 is 15 residues. Looked up from germline, CDR1 is SQVTM and CDR2 is ANQGSEA. DNA of the CDR3: TGCAGCGTTGACCCAAGGAGGGGGTCTATGGATACGCAGTATTTT. Translation: CSVDPRRGSMDTQYF.

As DNA, the CDR3 is TGTGCCAGCAGCTTCCTGCGCACCATGAACACTGAAGCTTTCTTT. This encodes CASSFLRTMNTEAFF. V and J are TRBV5-6 and TRBJ1-1; D is unclear. V was clipped by 2 bases and J by 0 bases, with 11 bases between them. Looked up from germline, CDR1 is SGHDT and CDR2 is YYEEEE. The CDR3 is made up of 15 amino acids.

In nucleotides, the CDR3 is TGTGCCAGCAGTTCGCCCCGGAGGGAGGGTCACACTGAAGCTTTCTTT. This encodes CASSSPRREGHTEAFF. The rearrangement uses TRBV28 and TRBJ1-1; no reliable D call. Trimming took off 4 bases at V and 3 bases at J, with 18 bases between the two ends. Per the germline V gene, CDR1 is MDHEN and CDR2 is SYDVKM. The CDR3 has 16 residues.

The rearrangement joins TRBV5-1 to TRBJ1-3; D ambiguous. The CDR3 is made up of 17 amino acids. Trimming stripped 1 base from V and 2 bases from J, with 16 bases between. The germline gives CDR1 SGHRS, CDR2 YFSETQ. CDR3 nucleotides: TGCGCCAGCAGCTTGACTCAACATGAGGGCGCTGGAAACACCATATATTTT. Residues: CASSLTQHEGAGNTIYF.

The J gene is TRBJ1-1, the V gene TRBV15, with D perhaps TRBD1 (5 bases). Trimming removed 4 bases from V and 2 bases from J, with 14 bases in between. The V gene's germline CDR1 is LNHNV and CDR2 YYDKDF (reference sequence). The CDR3 loop spans 15 amino acids. CDR3: CATSIYGTTNTEAFF. CDR3 sequence (DNA): TGTGCCACCAGCATCTACGGGACGACCAACACTGAAGCTTTCTTT.

This sequence joins TRBV19 and TRBJ1-2; 8 bases align to TRBD1. After removal of 4 bases from V and 7 bases from J, the junction contained 5 bases not matched to a gene. The V gene's germline CDR1 is LNHDA and CDR2 SQIVND (reference sequence). The CDR3 covers 13 residues. The CDR3 is CASSSRDRLGYTF. In DNA, the CDR3 is TGTGCCAGTAGTAGCCGGGACAGGCTTGGCTACACCTTC.

This chain joins TRBV28 and TRBJ2-7; weak D call: TRBD1 (5 bases). The CDR3 spans 16 residues. V was clipped by 3 bases and J by 2 bases, with 17 bases between them. Germline CDR1 reads MDHEN; CDR2 reads SYDVKM. The CDR3 DNA sequence: TGTGCCAGCAGTTTCCCGCCGGGCCAGGGCCCCTACGAGCAGTACTTC. Encoded protein: CASSFPPGQGPYEQYF.

The chain is built from TRBV5-4 and TRBJ2-7; perhaps D is TRBD1 or TRBD2 (5 bases each). In germline, CDR1 is SGHNT, CDR2 YYREEE (reference sequence). There are 15 residues in the CDR3. V was pared by 0 bases and J by 7 bases, with 17 bases between. CDR3 amino acids: CASSLGGRGTMEQYF. Written as DNA, the CDR3 is TGTGCCAGCAGCTTGGGGGGACGGGGAACCATGGAGCAGTACTTC. Looking up the rest from reference TRBV5-4 and TRBJ2-7 gives the full variable domain: ETGVTQSPTHLIKTRGQQVTLRCSSQSGHNTVSWYQQALGQGPQFIFQYYREEENGRGNFPPRFSGLQFPNYSSELNVNALELDDSALYLCASSLGGRGTMEQYFGPGTRLTVT.

This clone was detected only once. The chain employs TRBV6-1 and TRBJ2-1, with TRBD2 identical over 10 bases. The CDR3 sequence is 15 residues long. From germline, CDR1 is MNHNS and CDR2 SASEGT. With V trimmed by 6 bases and J by 2 bases, 4 bases remained unmatched. The CDR3 sequence: CASRGAGGAYNEQFF. In nucleotides, the CDR3 is TGTGCCAGCAGGGGAGCGGGAGGGGCCTACAATGAGCAGTTCTTC.

This clone was found once. This chain uses TRBV20-1 with TRBJ2-5; 8 nucleotides align to TRBD2. Germline CDR1 and CDR2: DFQATT and SNEGSKA (reference sequence). V shed 7 bases and J 8 bases; nucleotides not matched to a gene: 6. This CDR3 spans 11 amino acids. The CDR3 sequence is CSVERESTQYF. In nucleotides, the CDR3 is TGCAGTGTTGAGCGGGAGAGCACCCAGTACTTC.

The chain combines TRBV19 with TRBJ2-3; possibly TRBD2 for D (6 bases). Germline V lookup: CDR1 LNHDA, CDR2 SQIVND (reference sequence). The CDR3 loop spans 13 amino acids. Trimming cost V 5 bases and J 5 bases, with 11 bases left between them. The CDR3 DNA reads as TGTGCCAGTAGTCCGGGAGTAGTAGATACGCAGTATTTT. It yields the protein CASSPGVVDTQYF.

In the case of this clone: The same CDR3 is also encoded by other DNA sequences in this sample. The chain joins TRBV29-1 to TRBJ2-2; no clear D gene. Germline lookup yields CDR1 SQVTM and CDR2 ANQGSEA. This CDR3 spans 12 amino acids. V was pared by 7 bases and J by 0 bases, with 6 bases between. CDR3 nucleotide sequence: TGCAGCGCCGGAGCGAACACCGGGGAGCTGTTTTTT. Its protein is CSAGANTGELFF.

V usage is TRBV6-1 and J usage is TRBJ1-5; D uncertain. Trimming pared 6 bases from V and 6 bases from J, leaving 18 bases between. Per the germline V gene, CDR1 is MNHNS and CDR2 is SASEGT. CDR3 length equals 15 residues. CDR3 loop: CASRALVGVFQPQHF. The CDR3 DNA follows: TGTGCCAGCAGGGCTTTGGTGGGAGTTTTTCAGCCCCAGCATTTT.

The V gene is TRBV7-9, the J gene TRBJ2-3; D remains ambiguous. Between the trimmed V and J ends, which lost 6 bases and 4 bases, there was a span of 20 bases. From germline, CDR1 is SEHNR and CDR2 FQNEAQ (reference sequence). The CDR3 extends over 16 amino acids. The CDR3 region has the DNA TGTGCCAGCAGGAGTAATCGCGGAGACCTCCCAGATACGCAGTATTTT. Its translation is CASRSNRGDLPDTQYF.

The chain joins TRBV5-1 to TRBJ2-1; 15 positions match TRBD2. CDR3 size: 15 residues. With 3 bases clipped from V and 9 bases from J, the junction kept 4 bases outside the gene matches. Germline CDR1 is SGHRS and CDR2 is YFSETQ. CDR3 sequence reads: CASSWTSGRGIEQFF. CDR3 DNA: TGCGCCAGCAGCTGGACTAGCGGGAGGGGAATTGAGCAGTTCTTC.

The rearrangement uses TRBV28 and TRBJ1-5; 7 bases fit TRBD1. The V gene's germline CDR1 is MDHEN and CDR2 SYDVKM. V lost 2 bases to trimming and J lost 3 bases; unmatched junction nucleotides: 10. CDR3 length equals 17 residues. CDR3 residues: CASSLLGGDRANQPQHF. CDR3 DNA: TGTGCCAGCAGTTTACTGGGGGGTGACAGGGCCAATCAGCCCCAGCATTTT. The full variable domain, rest sourced from reference TRBV28 and TRBJ1-5, is DVKVTQSSRYLVKRTGEKVFLECVQDMDHENMFWYRQDPGLGLRLIYFSYDVKMKEKGDIPEGYSVSREKKERFSLILESASTNQTSMYLCASSLLGGDRANQPQHFGDGTRLSIL.

In its sample, this clone was seen a few times. This specimen includes other DNA sequences encoding the same CDR3. The V call is TRBV7-9, the J call TRBJ1-2, with D maybe TRBD1 (6 bases). The germline V gene has CDR1 SEHNR and CDR2 FQNEAQ (reference sequence). This CDR3 comprises 13 residues. The ends were cut back, 5 bases at V and 4 bases at J, with 11 bases in the middle. CDR3 nucleotides: TGTGCCAGCAGCCCGGACAGAGGCTATGGCTACACCTTC. This gives the protein CASSPDRGYGYTF.

Note on this clone: Other DNA sequences from this sample encode an identical CDR3 as well. The chain uses TRBV19 and TRBJ2-3; 10 positions match TRBD1. The CDR3 runs 14 residues. CDR1 LNHDA and CDR2 SQIVND come from the germline V gene (reference sequence). After removal of 4 bases from V and 4 bases from J, the junction contained 2 bases not matched to a gene. CDR3 in amino acids: CASSRDRGADTQYF. The CDR3, as DNA: TGTGCCAGTAGTAGGGACAGGGGAGCAGATACGCAGTATTTT.

This clone was detected only once. The genes are TRBV9 and TRBJ2-5, with TRBD2 matching over 7 bases. CDR3 length equals 14 residues. J lost 7 bases, V lost 3 bases, and 9 bases had no gene match. Germline-derived CDR1 and CDR2 are SGDLS and YYNGEE. CDR3 sequence reads: CASSARGDYGTQYF. CDR3 DNA: TGTGCCAGCAGCGCTCGCGGGGACTACGGGACCCAGTACTTC.

A note on this clone: Other DNA sequences in the same sample also yield this CDR3. The gene calls are TRBV7-9 and TRBJ2-1, with TRBD2 matching 7 bases. J lost 4 bases, V lost 3 bases, and 9 bases had no gene match. The CDR3 is made up of 16 amino acids. CDR1 is SEHNR and CDR2 is FQNEAQ in the germline V gene (reference sequence). CDR3 in amino acids: CASSLASGRGYNEQFF. The CDR3 coding sequence is TGTGCCAGCAGCTTGGCTAGTGGGCGGGGGTACAATGAGCAGTTCTTC.

Note on this clone: The sample holds other DNA sequences that translate to the same CDR3. The rearrangement links TRBV9 to TRBJ2-7; 12 bases are shared with TRBD2. CDR3 size: 14 residues. Germline-derived CDR1 and CDR2 are SGDLS and YYNGEE. Trimming cost V 2 bases and J 4 bases; bases outside gene matches: 1. In nucleotides, the CDR3 is TGTGCCAGCAGCGTGACTAGCGGGAGTTACGAGCAGTACTTC. Encoded protein: CASSVTSGSYEQYF.

This clone was seen a single time. The V gene is TRBV4-3, the J gene TRBJ2-7; D not certain. V dropped 0 bases and J dropped 2 bases, with 8 bases sitting between them. CDR1 LGHNA and CDR2 YSLEER come from the germline V gene. This CDR3 contains 14 residues. The CDR3 spells CASSQEAFTYEQYF. In DNA, the CDR3 is TGCGCCAGCAGCCAAGAGGCGTTCACCTACGAGCAGTACTTC.

This chain connects TRBV28 to TRBJ1-4; the D gene is possibly TRBD1 (6 bases). The CDR3 has 15 residues. In germline, CDR1 is MDHEN, CDR2 SYDVKM. V was cut by 6 bases and J by 0 bases, with 11 bases left in between. The CDR3 nucleotides read TGTGCCAGCAGCCCGGGACAAGCAACTAATGAAAAACTGTTTTTT. It specifies CASSPGQATNEKLFF.

To note about this clone: Other DNA sequences in the sample encode the same CDR3. CDR3 amino acids: CASSFSGSSYNEQFF. Written as DNA, the CDR3 is TGTGCCAGCAGCTTTAGCGGGAGCTCCTACAATGAGCAGTTCTTC. This rearrangement joins TRBV6-4 to TRBJ2-1; the match to TRBD2 covers 9 bases. CDR1 is MRHNA, CDR2 SNTAGT, per germline. The CDR3 has 15 residues. J was trimmed by 0 bases and V by 6 bases; bases with no gene match: 3.

This clone was counted a single time. The chain couples TRBV30 to TRBJ2-3; D remains unclear. Germline CDR1 is GTSNPN and CDR2 is SVGIG (reference sequence). The V end lost 4 bases, the J end lost 5 bases, and 4 bases lay between the germline ends. CDR3 size: 10 residues. CDR3 nucleotide sequence: TGTGCCTGGACCTTAGATACGCAGTATTTT. Translation: CAWTLDTQYF.

This chain connects TRBV28 to TRBJ1-1; the D is unclear. Germline assignment: CDR1 MDHEN and CDR2 SYDVKM. This CDR3 comprises 13 residues. V was pared by 8 bases and J by 0 bases, with 10 bases between. The CDR3 sequence is CASPYRLNTEAFF. CDR3 nucleotides: TGTGCCAGCCCCTACCGATTGAACACTGAAGCTTTCTTT.